This T cell receptor (beta chain) was sequenced during a study of cytomegalovirus exposure and HLA in healthy donors. Study results and limitations: Researchers reportedly found TCR beta sequences accurately predicted most subjects' HLA-A and HLA-B alleles.

Germline-derived CDR1 and CDR2 are MNHNS and SASEGT. The CDR3 is 13 amino acids. V was pared by 7 bases and J by 6 bases, with 6 bases of the junction left unmatched. The PCR used 60 Vbeta and 13 Jbeta primers. Here immunoSEQ multiplex PCR was the method, and the copy in TCRdb shows in-frame clones only, minus some. The sample holds roughly 180,000 clones, less than 80% seen once. Turning to this clone: Its antigen is currently unknown.

The source is a young man in good health and CMV-seronegative. Sequencing was performed on PBMCs. The chain is built from TRBV6-1 and TRBJ2-7; 10 nucleotides agree with TRBD2. The CDR3 is CASTLGLATEQYF. CDR3 DNA sequence: TGTGCCAGCACACTGGGACTAGCGACCGAGCAGTACTTC.